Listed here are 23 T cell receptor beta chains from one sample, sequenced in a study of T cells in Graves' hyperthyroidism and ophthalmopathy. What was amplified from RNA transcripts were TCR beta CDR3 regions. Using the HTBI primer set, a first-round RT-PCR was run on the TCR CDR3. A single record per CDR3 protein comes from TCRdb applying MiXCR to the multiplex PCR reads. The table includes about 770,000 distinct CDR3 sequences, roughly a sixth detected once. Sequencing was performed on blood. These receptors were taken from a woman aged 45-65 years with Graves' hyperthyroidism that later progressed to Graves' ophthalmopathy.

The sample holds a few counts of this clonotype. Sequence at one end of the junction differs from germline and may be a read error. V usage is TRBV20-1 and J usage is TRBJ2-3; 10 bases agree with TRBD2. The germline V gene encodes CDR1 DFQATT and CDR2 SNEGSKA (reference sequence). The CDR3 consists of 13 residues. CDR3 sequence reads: CSASGGLTDTQYF. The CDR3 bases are TGCAGCGCTAGCGGGGGCCTCACAGATACGCAGTATTTT.

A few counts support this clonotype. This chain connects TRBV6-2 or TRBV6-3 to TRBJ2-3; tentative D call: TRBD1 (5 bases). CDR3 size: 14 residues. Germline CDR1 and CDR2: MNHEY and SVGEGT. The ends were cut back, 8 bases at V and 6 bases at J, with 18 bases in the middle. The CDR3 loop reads CASAKLGALDTQYF. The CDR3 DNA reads TGTGCCAGCGCAAAGTTAGGGGCCCTGGATACGCAGTATTTT.

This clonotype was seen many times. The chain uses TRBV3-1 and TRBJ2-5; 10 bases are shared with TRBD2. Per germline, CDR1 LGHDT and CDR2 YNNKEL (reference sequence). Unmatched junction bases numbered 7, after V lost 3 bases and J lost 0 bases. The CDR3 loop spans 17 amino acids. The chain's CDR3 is CASSQGEAGGYQETQYF. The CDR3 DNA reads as TGTGCCAGCAGCCAGGGGGAAGCGGGGGGGTACCAAGAGACCCAGTACTTC.

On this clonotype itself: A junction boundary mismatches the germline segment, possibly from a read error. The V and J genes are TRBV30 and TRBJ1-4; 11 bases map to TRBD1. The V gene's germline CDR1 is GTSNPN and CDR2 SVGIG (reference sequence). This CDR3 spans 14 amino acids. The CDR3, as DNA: TGTGGCTGGACGGAGGGACAGGGGGATGAAAAACTGTTTTTT. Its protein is CGWTEGQGDEKLFF.

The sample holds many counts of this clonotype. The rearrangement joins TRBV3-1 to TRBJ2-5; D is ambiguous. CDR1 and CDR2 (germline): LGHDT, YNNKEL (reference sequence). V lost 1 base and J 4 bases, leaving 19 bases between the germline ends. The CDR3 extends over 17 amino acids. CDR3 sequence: CASSQVSSGPWGETQYF. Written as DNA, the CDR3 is TGTGCCAGCAGCCAAGTGAGTTCAGGCCCATGGGGAGAGACCCAGTACTTC.

This CDR3 reads CASSRRTPLGDGELFF. The CDR3 bases are TGTGCCAGCAGCCGTAGGACCCCTTTGGGTGACGGGGAGCTGTTTTTT. This chain connects TRBV5-4 to TRBJ2-2; no clear D gene. There are 16 residues in the CDR3. Germline V CDR1 and CDR2: SGHNT, YYREEE (reference sequence). Trimming shortened V by 4 bases and J by 7 bases, and 20 bases separated the two germline ends.

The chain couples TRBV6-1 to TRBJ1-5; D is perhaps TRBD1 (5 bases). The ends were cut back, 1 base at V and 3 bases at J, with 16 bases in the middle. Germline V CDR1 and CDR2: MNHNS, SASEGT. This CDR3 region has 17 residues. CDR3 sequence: CASSEGRRRGLNQPQHF. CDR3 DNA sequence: TGTGCCAGCAGTGAAGGAAGAAGACGGGGCCTCAATCAGCCCCAGCATTTT.

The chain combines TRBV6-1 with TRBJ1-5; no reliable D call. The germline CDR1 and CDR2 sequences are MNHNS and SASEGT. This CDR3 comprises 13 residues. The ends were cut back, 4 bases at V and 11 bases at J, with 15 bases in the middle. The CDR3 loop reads CASSGYTARAQHF. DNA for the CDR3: TGTGCCAGCAGTGGATACACGGCCCGGGCCCAGCATTTT.

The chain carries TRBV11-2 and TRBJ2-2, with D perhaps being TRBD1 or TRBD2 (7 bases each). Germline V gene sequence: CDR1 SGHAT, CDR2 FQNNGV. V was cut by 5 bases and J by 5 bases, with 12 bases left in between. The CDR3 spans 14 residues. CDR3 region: CASSGGDSTGELFF. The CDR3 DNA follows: TGTGCCAGCAGCGGGGGGGACAGTACCGGGGAGCTGTTTTTT.

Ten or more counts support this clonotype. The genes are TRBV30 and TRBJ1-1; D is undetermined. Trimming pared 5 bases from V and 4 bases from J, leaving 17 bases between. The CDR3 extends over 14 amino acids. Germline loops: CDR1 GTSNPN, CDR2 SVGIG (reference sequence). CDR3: CAWESGSGSTEAFF. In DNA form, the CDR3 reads TGTGCCTGGGAATCCGGGAGCGGCAGCACTGAAGCTTTCTTT.

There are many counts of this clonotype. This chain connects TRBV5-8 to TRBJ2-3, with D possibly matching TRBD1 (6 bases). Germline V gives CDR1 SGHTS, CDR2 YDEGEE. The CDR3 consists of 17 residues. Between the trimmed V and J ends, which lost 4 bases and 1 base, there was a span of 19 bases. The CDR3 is CASSRDIQMTRTDTQYF. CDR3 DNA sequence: TGTGCCAGCAGCCGGGACATCCAAATGACACGCACAGATACGCAGTATTTT. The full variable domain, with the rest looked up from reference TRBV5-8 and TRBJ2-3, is EAGVTQSPTHLIKTRGQQATLRCSPISGHTSVYWYQQALGLGLQFLLWYDEGEERNRGNFPPRFSGRQFPNYSSELNVNALELEDSALYLCASSRDIQMTRTDTQYFGPGTRLTVL.

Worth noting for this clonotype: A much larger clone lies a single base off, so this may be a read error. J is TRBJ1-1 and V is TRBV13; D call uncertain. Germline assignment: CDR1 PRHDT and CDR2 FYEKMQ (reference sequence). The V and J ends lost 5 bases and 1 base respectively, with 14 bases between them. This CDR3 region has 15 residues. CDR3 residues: CASSPLRRGNTEAFF. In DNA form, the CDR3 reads TGTGCCAGCAGCCCCCTCCGTAGAGGGAACACTGAAGCTTTCTTT.

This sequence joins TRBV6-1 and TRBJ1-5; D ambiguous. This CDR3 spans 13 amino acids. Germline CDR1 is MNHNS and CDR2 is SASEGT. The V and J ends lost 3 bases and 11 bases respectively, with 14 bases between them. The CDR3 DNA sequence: TGTGCCAGCAGTGATCAGGCGGATGGGGCCCAGCATTTT. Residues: CASSDQADGAQHF.

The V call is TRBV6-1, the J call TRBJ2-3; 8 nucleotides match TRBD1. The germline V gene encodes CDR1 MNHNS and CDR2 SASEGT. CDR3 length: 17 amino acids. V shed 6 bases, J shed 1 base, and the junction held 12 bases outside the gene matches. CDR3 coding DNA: TGTGCCAGCAGAGACCTTACCAAGGACAGGGGCACAGATACGCAGTATTTT. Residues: CASRDLTKDRGTDTQYF.

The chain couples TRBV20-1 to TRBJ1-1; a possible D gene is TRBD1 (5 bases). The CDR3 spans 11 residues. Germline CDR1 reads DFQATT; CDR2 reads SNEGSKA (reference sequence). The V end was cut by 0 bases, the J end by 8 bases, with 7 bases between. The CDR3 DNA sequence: TGCAGTGCTAGAGATCGGGGCGAAGCTTTCTTT. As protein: CSARDRGEAFF.

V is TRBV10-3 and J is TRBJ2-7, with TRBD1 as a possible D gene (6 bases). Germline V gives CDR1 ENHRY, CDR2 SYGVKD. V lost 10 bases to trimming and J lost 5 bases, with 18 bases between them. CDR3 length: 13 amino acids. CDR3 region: CANQKDSSDEQYF. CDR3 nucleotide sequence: TGTGCCAACCAAAAGGACAGTTCTGACGAGCAGTACTTC.

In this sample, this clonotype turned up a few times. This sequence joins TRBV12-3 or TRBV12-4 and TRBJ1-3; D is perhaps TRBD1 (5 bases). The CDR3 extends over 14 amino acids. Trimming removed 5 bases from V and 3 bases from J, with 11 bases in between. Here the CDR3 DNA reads TGTGCCAGCAGTCCCCTGGGGGGTGGAAACACCATATATTTT. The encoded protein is CASSPLGGGNTIYF.

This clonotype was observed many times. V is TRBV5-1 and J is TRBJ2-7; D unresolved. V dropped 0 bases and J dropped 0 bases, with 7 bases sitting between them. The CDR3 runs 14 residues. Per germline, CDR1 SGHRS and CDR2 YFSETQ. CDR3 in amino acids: CASSLAASSYEQYF. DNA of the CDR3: TGCGCCAGCAGCTTGGCCGCTAGCTCCTACGAGCAGTACTTC.

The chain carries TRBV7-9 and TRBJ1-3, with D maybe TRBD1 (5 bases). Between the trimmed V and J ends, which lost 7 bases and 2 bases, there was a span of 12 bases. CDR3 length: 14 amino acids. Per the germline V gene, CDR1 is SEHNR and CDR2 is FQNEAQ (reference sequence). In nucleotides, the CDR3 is TGTGCCAGCACCCCCTCGGGGCCTGGAAACACCATATATTTT. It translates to CASTPSGPGNTIYF.

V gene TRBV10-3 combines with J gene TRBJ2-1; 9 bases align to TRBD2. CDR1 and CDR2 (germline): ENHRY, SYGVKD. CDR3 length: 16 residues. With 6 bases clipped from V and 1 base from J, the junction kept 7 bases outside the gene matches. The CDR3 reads CAIRETSGSSYNEQFF. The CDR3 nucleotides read TGTGCCATCAGGGAAACTAGCGGGTCTTCCTACAATGAGCAGTTCTTC.

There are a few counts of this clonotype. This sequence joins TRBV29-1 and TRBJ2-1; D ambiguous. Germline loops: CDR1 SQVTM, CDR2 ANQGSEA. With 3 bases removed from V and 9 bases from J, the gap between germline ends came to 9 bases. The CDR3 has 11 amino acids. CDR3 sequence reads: CSVDYSFEQFF. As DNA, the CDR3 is TGCAGCGTTGACTACAGCTTTGAGCAGTTCTTC.

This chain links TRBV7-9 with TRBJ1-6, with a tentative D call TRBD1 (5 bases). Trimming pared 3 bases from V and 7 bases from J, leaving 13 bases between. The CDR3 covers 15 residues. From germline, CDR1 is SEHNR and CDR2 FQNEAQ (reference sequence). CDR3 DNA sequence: TGTGCCAGCAGCTTCTCCCGGGACTTAAATTCACCCCTCCACTTT. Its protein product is CASSFSRDLNSPLHF.

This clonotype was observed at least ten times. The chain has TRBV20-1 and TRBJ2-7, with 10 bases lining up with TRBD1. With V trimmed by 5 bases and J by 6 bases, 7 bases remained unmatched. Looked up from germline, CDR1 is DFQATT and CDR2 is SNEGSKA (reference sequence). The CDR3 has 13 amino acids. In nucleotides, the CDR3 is TGCAGTGCTTTAGACAGGGGGCGTAGCGAGCAGTACTTC. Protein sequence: CSALDRGRSEQYF.